What follows are 23 T cell receptor beta chains derived from one specimen sequenced in a study of PD-1 and CTLA-4 blockade in melanoma. TCRdb keeps only in-frame clones here, not all; method: immunoSEQ multiplex PCR. In the table there are almost 30,000 clones, roughly 91% of which are singletons. Sequencing was performed on CD8+ T cells from peripheral blood, taken before anti-PD-1 treatment. The origin of the receptors is a human donor with melanoma.

The gene calls are TRBV6-4 and TRBJ2-3; no reliable D call. Deletions cut 3 bases from V and 0 bases from J, with 10 bases between. The CDR3 contains 15 residues. The germline gives CDR1 MRHNA, CDR2 SNTAGT. The CDR3 DNA reads as TGTGCCAGCAGTGATTCGGACGGAAGCACAGATACGCAGTATTTT. Its translation is CASSDSDGSTDTQYF.

The chain links TRBV7-9 to TRBJ2-5; TRBD2 might be the D (6 bases). The CDR3 length is 16 residues. Germline assignment: CDR1 SEHNR and CDR2 FQNEAQ (reference sequence). V gave up 6 bases and J gave up 4 bases, with 21 bases separating them. CDR3 DNA sequence: TGTGCCAGCAGTTTAAGTATGACGGGAGAAAGAGAGACCCAGTACTTC. As protein: CASSLSMTGERETQYF.

The chain employs TRBV4-1 and TRBJ2-3; D is possibly TRBD1 (5 bases). The V end lost 7 bases, the J end lost 2 bases, and 19 bases lay between the germline ends. This CDR3 region has 16 residues. From germline, CDR1 is MGHRA and CDR2 YSYEKL. The CDR3 nucleotides are TGCGCCAGCACCCCGGTAGGGGCTGGGGTCACAGATACGCAGTATTTT. It encodes CASTPVGAGVTDTQYF.

CDR3 DNA: TGTGCCAGCAGGCTCGACGGCGCGGGATTGAACGAGCAGTACTTC. Translation: CASRLDGAGLNEQYF. This chain uses TRBV7-2 with TRBJ2-7; weak D call: TRBD2 (6 bases). Germline CDR1 SGHTA, CDR2 FQGNSA. This CDR3 has 15 amino acids. The ends were cut back, 6 bases at V and 5 bases at J, with 20 bases in the middle.

The chain employs TRBV3-1 (or the pseudogene TRBV3-2) and TRBJ2-7; D is undetermined. V lost 1 base and J 6 bases, leaving 4 bases between the germline ends. This CDR3 spans 11 amino acids. Germline V gene data show CDR1 as LGHDT and CDR2 as YNNKEL (reference sequence). The CDR3 bases are TGTGCCAGCAGCCAAGGGGCCGAGCAGTACTTC. Amino acid sequence: CASSQGAEQYF.

The genes are TRBV29-1 and TRBJ2-2; D unclear. Germline loops: CDR1 SQVTM, CDR2 ANQGSEA. Trimming cost V 0 bases and J 5 bases, with 7 bases left between them. This CDR3 region has 13 residues. This CDR3 is CSVEDRLTGELFF. As DNA, the CDR3 is TGCAGCGTTGAAGATCGCCTGACCGGGGAGCTGTTTTTT.

This clone was detected only once. The chain uses TRBV27 and TRBJ2-7; D is ambiguous. V shed 5 bases and J shed 3 bases, with 14 bases lying between them. Germline assignment: CDR1 MNHEY and CDR2 SMNVEV (reference sequence). The CDR3 runs 14 residues. In DNA form, the CDR3 reads TGTGCCAGCAGTCTCCGGTCCAGCTACTACGAGCAGTACTTC. Its translation: CASSLRSSYYEQYF.

The chain carries TRBV19 and TRBJ2-7, with TRBD2 matching over 10 bases. V was clipped by 4 bases and J by 2 bases; unmatched bases: 17. Per germline, CDR1 LNHDA and CDR2 SQIVND (reference sequence). The CDR3 totals 19 residues. The CDR3 coding sequence is TGTGCCAGTAGTAACGCCCCGGAGGGGCTAGCGGGGGTTCCCTACGAGCAGTACTTC. Translated, it gives CASSNAPEGLAGVPYEQYF.

The chain uses TRBV6-5 and TRBJ2-7; TRBD1 or TRBD2 may be the D gene (5 bases each). The CDR3 has 14 amino acids. Germline lookup yields CDR1 MNHEY and CDR2 SVGAGI. Trimming shortened V by 2 bases and J by 3 bases, and 11 bases separated the two germline ends. CDR3 loop: CASSYDPGRYEQYF. CDR3 sequence (DNA): TGTGCCAGCAGTTACGATCCGGGGCGCTACGAGCAGTACTTC.

This clone was seen a handful of times. This rearrangement joins TRBV5-1 to TRBJ1-2, with D maybe TRBD1 (5 bases). This CDR3 spans 16 amino acids. The germline gives CDR1 SGHRS, CDR2 YFSETQ. V was cut by 4 bases and J by 0 bases, with 16 bases left in between. CDR3 nucleotides: TGCGCCAGCAGCCCGGGGGATGAGGGTTCTAACTATGGCTACACCTTC. It codes for CASSPGDEGSNYGYTF.

This chain uses TRBV7-9 with TRBJ1-4, with 8 bases that match TRBD1. CDR1 SEHNR and CDR2 FQNEAQ come from the germline V gene (reference sequence). This CDR3 contains 15 residues. V lost 4 bases, J lost 6 bases, and 7 bases stayed unmatched. In DNA form, the CDR3 reads TGTGCCAGCAGCTCCGGGGGACAGGCGCATGAAAAACTGTTTTTT. Its protein product is CASSSGGQAHEKLFF.

The chain couples TRBV24-1 to TRBJ1-5; D is unclear. Germline V CDR1 and CDR2: KGHDR, SFDVKD. This CDR3 has 14 amino acids. V was pared by 1 base and J by 4 bases, with 7 bases between. CDR3 sequence: CATSDLTANQPQHF. CDR3 nucleotides: TGTGCCACCAGTGATTTAACAGCTAATCAGCCCCAGCATTTT.

In this sample, this clone turned up a few times. The chain couples TRBV15 to TRBJ2-7, with TRBD2 as a possible D gene (6 bases). The germline gives CDR1 LNHNV, CDR2 YYDKDF (reference sequence). Trimming cost V 5 bases and J 1 base, with 27 bases left between them. This CDR3 is 19 amino acids long. CDR3 sequence (DNA): TGTGCCACCAGCGCCATCTCTTTCGTCAACGGGGGTAATTCCTACGAGCAGTACTTC. Translated: CATSAISFVNGGNSYEQYF.

The rearrangement links TRBV4-2 to TRBJ1-2; D is uncertain. V dropped 6 bases and J dropped 0 bases, with 17 bases sitting between them. Germline V gene data show CDR1 as LGHNA and CDR2 as YNFKEQ. CDR3 length: 16 residues. The CDR3 DNA reads TGTGCCAGCAGTCCTCCCCATGCAGCAGCTAACTATGGCTACACCTTC. Amino acids: CASSPPHAAANYGYTF.

V is TRBV30 and J is TRBJ1-2; perhaps TRBD1 as D (5 bases). This CDR3 is 14 amino acids long. Germline assignment: CDR1 GTSNPN and CDR2 SVGIG (reference sequence). V lost 0 bases and J lost 10, with 18 bases in between. The CDR3 loop is CAWSVVVQDMDYTF. For the CDR3, the DNA is TGTGCCTGGAGTGTGGTGGTCCAGGACATGGACTACACCTTC. Full variable domain (rest looked up from reference TRBV30 and TRBJ1-2): SQTIHQWPATLVQPVGSPLSLECTVEGTSNPNLYWYRQAAGRGLQLLFYSVGIGQISSEVPQNLSASRPQDRQFILSSKKLLLSDSGFYLCAWSVVVQDMDYTFGSGTRLTVV.

This rearrangement joins TRBV18 to TRBJ2-3; TRBD2 agrees at 8 bases. Germline CDR1 and CDR2: KGHSH and LQKENI. Trimming removed 3 bases from V and 4 bases from J; junction bases left unmatched: 6. The CDR3 loop spans 15 amino acids. The CDR3 here is CASSPGREDADTQYF. CDR3 in DNA: TGTGCCAGCTCACCGGGGCGGGAGGACGCAGATACGCAGTATTTT.

V gene TRBV27 combines with J gene TRBJ1-4, with D unresolved. This CDR3 is built from 13 residues. Trimming left V 8 bases short and J 4 bases short, with 11 bases between. Germline values: CDR1 MNHEY, CDR2 SMNVEV (reference sequence). The CDR3 DNA sequence: TGTGCCAGCCGACGAGCAGGTAATGAAAAACTGTTTTTT. Translation gives CASRRAGNEKLFF. Based on the CDR3 plus reference TRBV27 and TRBJ1-4, the full variable domain is EAQVTQNPRYLITVTGKKLTVTCSQNMNHEYMSWYRQDPGLGLRQIYYSMNVEVTDKGDVPEGYKVSRKEKRNFPLILESPSPNQTSLYFCASRRAGNEKLFFGSGTQLSVL.

This clone was picked up one time. The rearrangement joins TRBV28 to TRBJ1-2; maybe TRBD1 (6 bases). The CDR3 is 13 residues long. V lost 3 bases and J 8 bases, leaving 13 bases between the germline ends. The germline V gene has CDR1 MDHEN and CDR2 SYDVKM. CDR3 nucleotide sequence: TGTGCCAGCAGTTTCTCGGGGGCTGAGGGCTACACCTTC. Translating gives CASSFSGAEGYTF.

The rearrangement uses TRBV18 and TRBJ2-3, with 7 bases that match TRBD2. The germline V gene has CDR1 KGHSH and CDR2 LQKENI. V lost 8 bases and J lost 0; bases outside the gene matches: 8. This CDR3 region has 15 residues. The CDR3 nucleotides are TGTGCCAGCCCGCCTTCGGGACTAAGCACAGATACGCAGTATTTT. As protein: CASPPSGLSTDTQYF.

V is TRBV6-1 and J is TRBJ2-3; D not certain. This CDR3 region has 16 residues. Deletions cut 0 bases from V and 0 bases from J, with 10 bases between. Germline-derived CDR1 and CDR2 are MNHNS and SASEGT. The CDR3 DNA follows: TGTGCCAGCAGTGAAGCTTTGGAGCGTAGCACAGATACGCAGTATTTT. Translated: CASSEALERSTDTQYF.

This clone appeared a single time. The J gene is TRBJ2-7, the V gene TRBV30; D might be TRBD1 or TRBD2, each matching 5 bases. V dropped 1 base and J dropped 4 bases, with 11 bases sitting between them. Germline CDR1 reads GTSNPN; CDR2 reads SVGIG (reference sequence). The CDR3 runs to 13 residues. CDR3 residues: CAWSEAWGYEQYF. The CDR3 nucleotides read TGTGCCTGGAGTGAAGCCTGGGGGTACGAGCAGTACTTC.

This clone came up once. V is TRBV3-1 (or the pseudogene TRBV3-2) and J is TRBJ2-3, with a tentative D call TRBD2 (5 bases). V was clipped by 4 bases and J by 2 bases, with 13 bases between them. The CDR3 has 15 amino acids. Germline CDR1 and CDR2: LGHDT and YNNKEL (reference sequence). DNA for the CDR3: TGTGCCAGCAGCCTGACCGGGATTTCCACAGATACGCAGTATTTT. Encoded protein: CASSLTGISTDTQYF.

This clone has a single count. The chain employs TRBV5-1 and TRBJ1-1, with D unclear. Germline V gives CDR1 SGHRS, CDR2 YFSETQ. The V end lost 0 bases, the J end lost 7 bases, and 10 bases lay between the germline ends. CDR3 length: 13 residues. The CDR3: CASSLVWGIEAFF. In nucleotides, the CDR3 is TGCGCCAGCAGCTTGGTTTGGGGAATTGAAGCTTTCTTT.